The TCR beta chain described here comes from a study of blood T cell repertoires in COVID-19 (TCRdb year 2020). Some background on the complete study: The collaborator samples originated in the United States, Italy and Spain and spanned the acute and convalescent phases of COVID-19. The material from the prospective study consisted of cDNA or gDNA derived from T cells, B-cell-depleted T cells, or PBMCs. Deeply sampled blood TCRbeta repertoires from subjects exposed to, actively infected with, or recovered from COVID-19 were included in the dataset. The repertoires were made available in a free public database intended to serve as a resource for research on the immune response to SARS-CoV-2. Samples were obtained from the ongoing ImmuneRACE study (first 160 participants) and from some 1,200 subjects provided by 6 global collaborators. The sample metadata nearly always contained a de-identified subject ID, COVID-19 status, age in years and sex. Where HLA class I and class II types were available, the types were taken from metadata supplied by the sample provider, not from assay-based typing.

General conclusions and limits of the study: How much clinical and demographic metadata was included differed by source and by participant, and the metadata was provided uncurated.

TCRbeta CDR3 regions were amplified from genomic DNA using the immunoSEQ Assay, a bias-controlled multiplex PCR. The study's processing was this. The number of nucleated cells in each sample was estimated by amplification of reference gene primers within the assay. To quantify the absolute abundance of each unique TCRbeta CDR3 rearrangement, sequence reads were collapsed and filtered. For each sample, productive Simpson clonality was calculated as the square root of Simpson's diversity index over productive rearrangements. Held by TCRdb, this immuneACCESS table contains in-frame sequences only and omits some clones. Under half of the omission traces to an unresolved V gene where checked; the cause of the rest is unknown. D and trimming were read from the DNA, whereas the V and J calls and clone size are those reported in that table. The sample table shows around 59,000 clones, and more than 75% are seen once. The ten largest clones take up 7.2% of the sample.

The collaborating institutions used their own protocols to collect whole blood in K2EDTA tubes. For TCRbeta analysis, collaborators shipped samples as frozen whole blood, isolated PBMCs, or DNA extracted from either of those sample types. The CDR3 contains 12 residues, cysteine and phenylalanine counted. The sequence is cut down to CDR3 DNA, 36 bases in frame from base 1. At the junction V is shortened by 4 bases and J by 5 bases, with 12 bases in between. Looking up the germline V gene (reference sequence) yields CDR1 GTSNPN and CDR2 SVGIG. On this clone itself: The antigen this receptor binds is unknown. Per-base quality was not reported, and no clone a single base away is much larger than it.

This clonotype was sampled from a man aged 60 to 69 with acute or convalescent COVID-19. The sequencing sample was made of peripheral blood. The chain links TRBV30 with TRBJ2-7; no D segment can be confidently identified. The nucleotide sequence is TGTGCCTGGACGCGAGGTGCAGACGAGCAGTACTTC. Translated, it gives CAWTRGADEQYF.